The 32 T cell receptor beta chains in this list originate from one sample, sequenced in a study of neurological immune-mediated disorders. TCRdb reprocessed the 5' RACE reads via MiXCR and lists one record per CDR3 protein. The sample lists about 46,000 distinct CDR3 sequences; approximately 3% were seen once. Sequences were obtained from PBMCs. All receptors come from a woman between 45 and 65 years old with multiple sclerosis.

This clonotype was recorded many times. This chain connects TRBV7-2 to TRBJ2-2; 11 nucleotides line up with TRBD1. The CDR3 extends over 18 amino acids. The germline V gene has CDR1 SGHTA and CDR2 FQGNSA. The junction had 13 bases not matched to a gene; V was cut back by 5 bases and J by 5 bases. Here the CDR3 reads CASSHNRGQGATTGELFF. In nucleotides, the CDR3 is TGTGCCAGCAGCCACAATCGCGGACAGGGGGCTACGACCGGGGAGCTGTTTTTT. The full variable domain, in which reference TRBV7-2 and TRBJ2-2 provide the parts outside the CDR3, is GAGVSQSPSNKVTEKGKDVELRCDPISGHTALYWYRQSLGQGLEFLIYFQGNSAPDKSGLPSDRFSAERTGGSVSTLTIQRTQQEDSAVYLCASSHNRGQGATTGELFFGEGSRLTVL.

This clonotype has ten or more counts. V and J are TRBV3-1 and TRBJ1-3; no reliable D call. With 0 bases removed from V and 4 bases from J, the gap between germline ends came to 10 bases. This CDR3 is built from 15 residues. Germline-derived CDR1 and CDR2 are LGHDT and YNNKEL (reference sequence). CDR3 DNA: TGTGCCAGCAGCCAAGATGCCCACAGCGGAAACACCATATATTTT. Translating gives CASSQDAHSGNTIYF.

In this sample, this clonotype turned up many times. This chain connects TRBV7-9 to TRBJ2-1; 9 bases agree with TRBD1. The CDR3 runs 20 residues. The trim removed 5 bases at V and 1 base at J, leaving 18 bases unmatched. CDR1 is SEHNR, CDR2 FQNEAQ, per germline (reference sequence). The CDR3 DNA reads TGTGCCAGCAGCCCAAAGCATGGGACAGGGAGGATAGGGTCCTACAATGAGCAGTTCTTC. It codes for CASSPKHGTGRIGSYNEQFF.

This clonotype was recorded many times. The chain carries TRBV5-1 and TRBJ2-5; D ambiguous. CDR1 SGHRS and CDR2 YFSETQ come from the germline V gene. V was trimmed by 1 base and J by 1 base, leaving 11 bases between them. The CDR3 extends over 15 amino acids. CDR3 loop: CASSLLPTGQETQYF. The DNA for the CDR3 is TGCGCCAGCAGCTTGTTACCGACTGGCCAAGAGACCCAGTACTTC.

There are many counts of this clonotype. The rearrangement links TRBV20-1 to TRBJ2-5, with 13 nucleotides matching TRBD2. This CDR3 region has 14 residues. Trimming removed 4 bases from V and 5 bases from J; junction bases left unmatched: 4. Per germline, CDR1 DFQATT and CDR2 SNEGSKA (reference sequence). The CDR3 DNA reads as TGCAGTGCTATCACTAGCGGGAGGGGGGAGACCCAGTACTTC. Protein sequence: CSAITSGRGETQYF.

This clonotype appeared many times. The CDR3 DNA reads as TGCGCCAGCAGCCGTGACGGGGGAGATTCACCCCTCCACTTT. This gives the protein CASSRDGGDSPLHF. The chain is built from TRBV5-1 and TRBJ1-6; a weak D match, TRBD1 (5 bases). Germline values: CDR1 SGHRS, CDR2 YFSETQ. The V and J ends lost 4 bases and 8 bases respectively, with 13 bases between them. This CDR3 is 14 amino acids long.

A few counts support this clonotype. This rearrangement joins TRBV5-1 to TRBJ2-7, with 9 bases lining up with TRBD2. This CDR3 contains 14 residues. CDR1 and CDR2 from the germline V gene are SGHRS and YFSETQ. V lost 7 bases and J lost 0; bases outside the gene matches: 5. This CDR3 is CASGTSSTSYEQYF. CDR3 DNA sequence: TGCGCCAGCGGGACTAGCAGCACCTCCTACGAGCAGTACTTC.

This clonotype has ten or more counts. The CDR3 loop reads CASSIRQGAEQFF. The CDR3 coding sequence is TGTGCCAGCAGCATACGACAGGGGGCCGAGCAGTTCTTC. The J gene is TRBJ2-1, the V gene TRBV12-3 or TRBV12-4; 10 bases match TRBD1. This CDR3 has 13 amino acids. V gave up 6 bases and J gave up 10 bases; unmatched junction bases: 6.

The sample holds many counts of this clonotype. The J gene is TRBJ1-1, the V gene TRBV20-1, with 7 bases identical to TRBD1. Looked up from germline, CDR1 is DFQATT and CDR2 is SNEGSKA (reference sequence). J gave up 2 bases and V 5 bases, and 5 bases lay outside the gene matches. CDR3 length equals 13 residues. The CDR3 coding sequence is TGCAGTGCTCCGGGACAGCTAAACACTGAAGCTTTCTTT. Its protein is CSAPGQLNTEAFF.

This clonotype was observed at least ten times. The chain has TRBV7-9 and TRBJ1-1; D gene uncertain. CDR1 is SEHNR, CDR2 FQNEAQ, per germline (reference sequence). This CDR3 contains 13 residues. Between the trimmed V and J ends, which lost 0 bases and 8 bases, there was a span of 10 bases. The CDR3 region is CASSLAGNLEAFF. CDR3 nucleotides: TGTGCCAGCAGCTTAGCGGGGAACCTAGAAGCTTTCTTT. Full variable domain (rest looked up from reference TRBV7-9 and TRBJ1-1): DTGVSQNPRHKITKRGQNVTFRCDPISEHNRLYWYRQTLGQGPEFLTYFQNEAQLEKSRLLSDRFSAERPKGSFSTLEIQRTEQGDSAMYLCASSLAGNLEAFFGQGTRLTVV.

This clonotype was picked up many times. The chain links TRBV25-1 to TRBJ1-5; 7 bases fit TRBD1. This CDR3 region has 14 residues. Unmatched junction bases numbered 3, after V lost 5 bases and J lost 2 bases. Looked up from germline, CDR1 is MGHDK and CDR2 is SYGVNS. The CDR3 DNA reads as TGTGCCAGCAGTCTAGGACAGGGCAATCAGCCCCAGCATTTT. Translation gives CASSLGQGNQPQHF.

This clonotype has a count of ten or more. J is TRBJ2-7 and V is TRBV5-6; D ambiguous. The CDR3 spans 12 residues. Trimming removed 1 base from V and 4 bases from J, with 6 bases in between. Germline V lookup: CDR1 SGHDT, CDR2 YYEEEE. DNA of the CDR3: TGTGCCAGCAGCTTGTGGGGATACGAGCAGTACGTC. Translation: CASSLWGYEQYV.

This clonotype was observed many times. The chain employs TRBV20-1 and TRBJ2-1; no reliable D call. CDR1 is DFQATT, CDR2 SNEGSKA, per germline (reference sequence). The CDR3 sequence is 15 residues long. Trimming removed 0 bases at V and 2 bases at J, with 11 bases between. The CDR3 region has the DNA TGCAGTGCTAGAGATCCAGTTAGCACCTACAATGAGCAGTTCTTC. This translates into CSARDPVSTYNEQFF.

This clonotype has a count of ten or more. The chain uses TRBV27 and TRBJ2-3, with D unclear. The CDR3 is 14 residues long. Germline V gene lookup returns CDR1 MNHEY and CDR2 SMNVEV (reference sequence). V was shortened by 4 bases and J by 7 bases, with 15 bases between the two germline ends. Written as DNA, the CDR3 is TGTGCCAGCAGTTCCCGGGTGGCCCCATATACGCAGTATTTT. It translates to CASSSRVAPYTQYF.

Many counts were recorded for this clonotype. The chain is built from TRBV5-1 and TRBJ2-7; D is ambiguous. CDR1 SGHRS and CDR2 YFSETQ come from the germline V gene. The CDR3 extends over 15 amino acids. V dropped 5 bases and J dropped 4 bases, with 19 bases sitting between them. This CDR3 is CASSRTHMAAYEQYF. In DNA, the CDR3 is TGCGCCAGCAGTCGTACCCACATGGCGGCGTACGAGCAGTACTTC.

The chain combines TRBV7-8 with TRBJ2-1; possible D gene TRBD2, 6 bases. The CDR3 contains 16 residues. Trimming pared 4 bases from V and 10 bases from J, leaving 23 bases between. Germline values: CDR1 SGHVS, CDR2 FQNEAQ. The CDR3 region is CASSSAGTSSGGEQFF. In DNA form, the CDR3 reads TGTGCCAGCAGCTCCGCCGGGACTTCCTCCGGTGGGGAGCAGTTCTTC. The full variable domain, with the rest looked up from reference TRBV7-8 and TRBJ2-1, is GAGVSQSPRYKVAKRGQDVALRCDPISGHVSLFWYQQALGQGPEFLTYFQNEAQLDKSGLPSDRFFAERPEGSVSTLKIQRTQQEDSAVYLCASSSAGTSSGGEQFFGPGTRLTVL.

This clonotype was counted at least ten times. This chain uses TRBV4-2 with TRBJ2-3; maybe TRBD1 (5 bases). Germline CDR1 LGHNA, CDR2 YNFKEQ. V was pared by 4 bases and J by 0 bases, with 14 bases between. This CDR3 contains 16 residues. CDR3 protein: CASSLAPGSSTDTQYF. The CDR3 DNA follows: TGTGCCAGCAGCCTTGCCCCAGGGTCTAGCACAGATACGCAGTATTTT.

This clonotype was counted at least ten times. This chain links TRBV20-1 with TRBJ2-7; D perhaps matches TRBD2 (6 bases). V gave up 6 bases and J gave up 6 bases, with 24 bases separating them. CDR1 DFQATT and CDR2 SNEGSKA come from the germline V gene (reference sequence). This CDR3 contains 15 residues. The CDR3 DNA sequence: TGCAGTGCCGATAAGTCTCTGGGCGGGGTTGGCGAGCAGTACTTC. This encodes CSADKSLGGVGEQYF.

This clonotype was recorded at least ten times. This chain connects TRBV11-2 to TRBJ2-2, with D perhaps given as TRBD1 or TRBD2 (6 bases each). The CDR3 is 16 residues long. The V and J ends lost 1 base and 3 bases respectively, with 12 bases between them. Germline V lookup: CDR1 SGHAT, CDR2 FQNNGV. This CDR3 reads CASSLVGGKDTGELFF. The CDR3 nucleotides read TGTGCCAGCAGCTTAGTCGGGGGCAAGGACACCGGGGAGCTGTTTTTT.

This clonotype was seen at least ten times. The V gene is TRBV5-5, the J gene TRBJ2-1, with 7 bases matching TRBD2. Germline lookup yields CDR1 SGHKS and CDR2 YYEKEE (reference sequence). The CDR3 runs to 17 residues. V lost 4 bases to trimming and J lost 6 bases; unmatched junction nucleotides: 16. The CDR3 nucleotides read TGTGCCAGCAGCCAGGAAATTACTAGCGTGGACGGCAATGAGCAGTTCTTC. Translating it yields CASSQEITSVDGNEQFF.

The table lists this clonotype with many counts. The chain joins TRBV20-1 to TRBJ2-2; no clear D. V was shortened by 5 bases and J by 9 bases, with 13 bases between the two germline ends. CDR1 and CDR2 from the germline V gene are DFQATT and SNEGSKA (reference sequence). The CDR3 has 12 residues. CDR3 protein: CSASRAGRELFF. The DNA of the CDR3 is TGCAGTGCTTCGAGAGCCGGCAGGGAGCTGTTTTTT.

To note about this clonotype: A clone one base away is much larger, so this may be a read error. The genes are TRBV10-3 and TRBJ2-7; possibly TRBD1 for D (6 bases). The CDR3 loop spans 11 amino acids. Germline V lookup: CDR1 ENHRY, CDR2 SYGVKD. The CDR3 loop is CDIRTDDEQYF. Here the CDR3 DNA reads TGTGACATCAGGACAGACGACGAGCAGTACTTC.

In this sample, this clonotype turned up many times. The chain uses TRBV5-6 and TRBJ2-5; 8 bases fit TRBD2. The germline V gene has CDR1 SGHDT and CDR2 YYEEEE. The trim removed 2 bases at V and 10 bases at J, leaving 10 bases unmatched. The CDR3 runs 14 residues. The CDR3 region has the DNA TGTGCCAGCAGCTTTGCGGGGGTAGCGGGGAGCCAGTACTTC. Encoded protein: CASSFAGVAGSQYF.

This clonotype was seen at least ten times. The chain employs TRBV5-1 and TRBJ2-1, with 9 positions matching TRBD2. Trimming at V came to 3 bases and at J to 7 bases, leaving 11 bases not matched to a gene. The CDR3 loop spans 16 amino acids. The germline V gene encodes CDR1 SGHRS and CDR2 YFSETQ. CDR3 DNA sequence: TGCGCCAGCAGCTCTGGGGCGGGAGGGGAGATGAATGAGCAGTTCTTC. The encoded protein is CASSSGAGGEMNEQFF.

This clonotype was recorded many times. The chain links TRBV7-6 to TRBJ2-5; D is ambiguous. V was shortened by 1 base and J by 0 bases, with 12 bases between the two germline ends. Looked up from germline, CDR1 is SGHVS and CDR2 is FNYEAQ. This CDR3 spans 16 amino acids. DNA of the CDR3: TGTGCCAGCAGCTTAGGGGTGTATCCGTACCAAGAGACCCAGTACTTC. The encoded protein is CASSLGVYPYQETQYF.

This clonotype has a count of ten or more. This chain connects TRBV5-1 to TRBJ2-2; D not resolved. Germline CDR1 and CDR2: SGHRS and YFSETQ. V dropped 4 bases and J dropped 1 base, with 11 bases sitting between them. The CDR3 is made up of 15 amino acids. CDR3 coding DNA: TGCGCCAGCAGCCCCCCAGGAGTGAACACCGGGGAGCTGTTTTTT. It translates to CASSPPGVNTGELFF.

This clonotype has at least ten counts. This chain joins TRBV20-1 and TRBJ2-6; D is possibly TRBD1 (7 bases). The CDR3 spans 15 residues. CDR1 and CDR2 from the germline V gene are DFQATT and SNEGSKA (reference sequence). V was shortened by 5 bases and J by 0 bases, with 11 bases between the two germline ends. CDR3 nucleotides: TGCAGTGCTTTGCAGGGGGGCTCTGGGGCCAACGTCCTGACTTTC. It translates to CSALQGGSGANVLTF.

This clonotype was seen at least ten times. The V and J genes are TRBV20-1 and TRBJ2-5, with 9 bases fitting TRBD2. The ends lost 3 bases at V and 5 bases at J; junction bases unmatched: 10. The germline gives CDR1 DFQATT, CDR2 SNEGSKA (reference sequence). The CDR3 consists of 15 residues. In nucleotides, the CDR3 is TGCAGTGCTAGGATGGAGCGGGGGGAATCGGAGACCCAGTACTTC. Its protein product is CSARMERGESETQYF.

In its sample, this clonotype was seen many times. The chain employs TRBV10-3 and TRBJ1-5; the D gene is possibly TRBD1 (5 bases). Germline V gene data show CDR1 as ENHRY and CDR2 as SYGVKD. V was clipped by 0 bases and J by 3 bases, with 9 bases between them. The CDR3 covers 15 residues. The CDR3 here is CAISESLGVNQPQHF. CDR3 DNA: TGTGCCATCAGTGAGTCGCTAGGGGTCAATCAGCCCCAGCATTTT.

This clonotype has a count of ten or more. The CDR3 DNA follows: TGCAGCGTCGAGGACCCCCCGGTCCAGTACTTC. Translation: CSVEDPPVQYF. This chain connects TRBV29-1 to TRBJ2-7; D remains unclear. Germline lookup yields CDR1 SQVTM and CDR2 ANQGSEA. Trimming shortened V by 6 bases and J by 10 bases, and 16 bases separated the two germline ends. This CDR3 contains 11 residues.

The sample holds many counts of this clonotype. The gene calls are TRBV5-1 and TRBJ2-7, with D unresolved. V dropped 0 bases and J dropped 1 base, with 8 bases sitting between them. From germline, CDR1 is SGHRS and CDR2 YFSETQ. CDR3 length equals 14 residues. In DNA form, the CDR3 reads TGCGCCAGCAGCTTGGACACGACTTCCTACGAGCAGTACGTC. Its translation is CASSLDTTSYEQYV.

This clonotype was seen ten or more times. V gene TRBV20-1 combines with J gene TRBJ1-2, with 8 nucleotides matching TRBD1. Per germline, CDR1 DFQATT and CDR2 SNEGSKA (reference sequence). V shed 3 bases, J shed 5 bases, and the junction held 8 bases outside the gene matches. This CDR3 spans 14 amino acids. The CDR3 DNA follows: TGCAGTGCTAGCCAGACAGGGGATCCTTATGGCTACACCTTC. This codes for CSASQTGDPYGYTF.